This entry lists 27 T cell receptor beta chains sequenced from one sample in a study of identical twins (dated by TCRdb to about 2016). The receptor library was made with 5' RACE. TCRdb shows the sequencer as Illumina HiSeq 2000. The raw public data were reprocessed by TCRdb itself: fastp quality trimming at Q25, MiXCR clonotype calling, in-frame beta chains only. Rows matching on CDR3 protein sequence are summarized as one entry with the most common DNA and genes. This sample gives around 250,000 distinct CDR3 sequences in total; about 8.3% of them show up just once. The ten largest clones capture roughly 3% of the sample. These data were also filed under a second study, of yellow fever vaccine responses in identical twins.

Input material: CD8+ T cells sorted from blood. The receptors here all came from a woman between 18 and 29 years old in good health.

This clonotype was counted only a few times. V gene TRBV29-1 combines with J gene TRBJ1-3, with unresolved D. The CDR3 consists of 12 residues. CDR1 and CDR2 from the germline V gene are SQVTM and ANQGSEA. The ends were cut back, 4 bases at V and 4 bases at J, with 8 bases in the middle. CDR3: CSVGVEGNTIYF. Written as DNA, the CDR3 is TGCAGCGTTGGTGTAGAGGGAAACACCATATATTTT. Full variable domain (missing parts from reference TRBV29-1 and TRBJ1-3): SAVISQKPSRDICQRGTSLTIQCQVDSQVTMMFWYRQQPGQSLTLIATANQGSEATYESGFVIDKFPISRPNLTFSTLTVSNMSPEDSSIYLCSVGVEGNTIYFGEGSWLTVV.

This clonotype has at least ten counts. The rearrangement joins TRBV7-9 to TRBJ1-3; D remains unclear. The CDR3 covers 12 residues. The germline CDR1 and CDR2 sequences are SEHNR and FQNEAQ (reference sequence). The V end was cut by 3 bases, the J end by 7 bases, with 7 bases between. The CDR3 coding sequence is TGTGCCAGCAGCTTGGGCCGGAACACCATATATTTT. It is translated as CASSLGRNTIYF.

Concerning this clonotype itself: As the CDR3 is not closed by the conserved phenylalanine or tryptophan, this likely results from a read error. The chain combines TRBV10-2 with TRBJ2-3; 7 bases line up with TRBD2. Per the germline V gene, CDR1 is WSHSY and CDR2 is SAAADI. The CDR3 spans 15 residues. Germline trimming cut 3 bases from V and 0 bases from J; bases unmatched to any gene: 3. This CDR3 is CASSDTSDSTDTQYL. For the CDR3, the DNA is TGCGCCAGCAGTGACACTAGCGATAGCACAGATACGCAGTATTTG.

This clonotype has at least ten counts. This rearrangement joins TRBV7-9 to TRBJ2-7; 8 nucleotides match TRBD1. Germline V gene lookup returns CDR1 SEHNR and CDR2 FQNEAQ (reference sequence). Germline trimming cut 3 bases from V and 5 bases from J; bases unmatched to any gene: 6. This CDR3 has 14 residues. The CDR3 loop is CASSFGTGVNEQYF. CDR3 nucleotide sequence: TGTGCCAGCAGCTTTGGGACAGGAGTTAACGAGCAGTACTTC.

The V and J genes are TRBV4-3 and TRBJ2-5; 7 bases fit TRBD2. Germline CDR1 LGHNA, CDR2 YSLEER. The CDR3 runs to 17 residues. Trimming removed 0 bases from V and 1 base from J; junction bases left unmatched: 8. The CDR3 region has the DNA TGCGCCAGCAGCCAAGATCTGGCGGGAGTTGGCCAAGAGACCCAGTACTTC. Protein: CASSQDLAGVGQETQYF.

Only a few counts were recorded for this clonotype. V usage is TRBV6-2 or TRBV6-3 and J usage is TRBJ2-1; no firm D call. Per the germline V gene, CDR1 is MNHEY and CDR2 is SVGEGT. With 5 bases removed from V and 1 base from J, the gap between germline ends came to 9 bases. The CDR3 loop spans 14 amino acids. The CDR3 sequence is CASSHLGSYNEQFF. As DNA, the CDR3 is TGTGCCAGCAGTCATCTAGGGTCCTACAATGAGCAGTTCTTC.

The sample holds a few counts of this clonotype. The chain has TRBV4-3 and TRBJ1-5; D possibly corresponds to TRBD1 (5 bases). Trimming stripped 1 base from V and 6 bases from J, with 22 bases between. The CDR3 sequence is 18 residues long. CDR1 is LGHNA and CDR2 is YSLEER in the germline V gene. CDR3 amino acids: CASSQVKSIGGGGQPQHF. CDR3 DNA sequence: TGCGCCAGCAGCCAAGTAAAATCAATCGGTGGGGGTGGTCAGCCCCAGCATTTT.

This clonotype was recorded a few times. The chain combines TRBV27 with TRBJ2-7; possibly TRBD1 for D (6 bases). CDR3 length equals 14 residues. Trimming took 4 bases from V and 2 from J, leaving 12 bases between them. Germline-derived CDR1 and CDR2 are MNHEY and SMNVEV (reference sequence). The CDR3 DNA is TGTGCCAGCAGTTCCGGACAGTTACCCTACGAGCAGTACTTC. Amino acid sequence: CASSSGQLPYEQYF.

The chain links TRBV24-1 to TRBJ2-1, with D perhaps matching TRBD1 (6 bases). CDR1 is KGHDR and CDR2 is SFDVKD in the germline V gene. Trimming left V 1 base short and J 4 bases short, with 10 bases between. This CDR3 has 15 amino acids. CDR3 region: CATSDFRRGYNEQFF. CDR3 in DNA: TGTGCCACCAGTGATTTTCGCAGGGGTTACAATGAGCAGTTCTTC.

This clonotype was picked up many times. The rearrangement uses TRBV9 and TRBJ2-1; 8 bases line up with TRBD1. Trimming removed 2 bases from V and 5 bases from J; junction bases left unmatched: 6. The length of the CDR3 is 15 residues. CDR1 is SGDLS, CDR2 YYNGEE, per germline. As DNA, the CDR3 is TGTGCCAGCAGCGTGACAGGGGACGGGGACAATGAGCAGTTCTTC. The encoded protein is CASSVTGDGDNEQFF.

The table lists this clonotype with a few counts. CDR3: CASSYSRGLAEQFF. CDR3 bases: TGTGCCAGCAGTTACTCGCGAGGGCTAGCGGAGCAGTTCTTC. This chain joins TRBV6-5 and TRBJ2-1, with D perhaps TRBD2 (6 bases). This CDR3 has 14 amino acids. Germline V lookup: CDR1 MNHEY, CDR2 SVGAGI. V shed 0 bases and J shed 10 bases, with 13 bases lying between them.

This clonotype appeared a few times. The V and J genes are TRBV7-6 and TRBJ2-1; no clear D. The V and J ends lost 1 base and 10 bases respectively, with 11 bases between them. Germline V gene data show CDR1 as SGHVS and CDR2 as FNYEAQ. CDR3 length: 13 residues. CDR3: CASSLGEEREQFF. CDR3 DNA sequence: TGTGCCAGCAGCTTAGGAGAGGAGAGAGAGCAGTTCTTC.

J is TRBJ2-1 and V is TRBV30; TRBD1 is a possible D gene (6 bases). CDR1 GTSNPN and CDR2 SVGIG come from the germline V gene (reference sequence). The CDR3 is 15 residues long. The V end lost 0 bases, the J end lost 2 bases, and 11 bases lay between the germline ends. The CDR3 DNA sequence: TGTGCCTGGAGTGTAGGATCAGGGGCCTACAATGAGCAGTTCTTC. Translation gives CAWSVGSGAYNEQFF.

This clonotype was counted ten times or more. The J gene is TRBJ2-3, the V gene TRBV28, with TRBD1 matching 9 bases. Germline CDR1 MDHEN, CDR2 SYDVKM. The CDR3 is 18 residues long. V dropped 4 bases and J dropped 5; count of bases not matched to a gene: 16. CDR3 nucleotide sequence: TGTGCCAGCAGTTCCCTTATCCTACAGGGGGCTAGGGGAGATACGCAGTATTTT. Translation gives CASSSLILQGARGDTQYF.

This clonotype was counted ten times or more. The V call is TRBV4-1, the J call TRBJ1-1; D is undetermined. Germline assignment: CDR1 MGHRA and CDR2 YSYEKL. V was clipped by 1 base and J by 6 bases, with 18 bases between them. CDR3 length: 16 residues. This CDR3 reads CASSQGPGVGLSEAFF. The DNA of the CDR3 is TGCGCCAGCAGCCAAGGACCAGGCGTCGGCTTGTCTGAAGCTTTCTTT.

This clonotype was recorded a few times. The CDR3 sequence is CASSSISNEQFF. Here the CDR3 DNA reads TGTGCCAGCAGCTCGATTAGCAATGAGCAGTTCTTC. The chain is built from TRBV7-9 and TRBJ2-1; no clear D. This CDR3 is 12 amino acids long. Germline V gene data show CDR1 as SEHNR and CDR2 as FQNEAQ (reference sequence). The germline V and J ends were trimmed by 4 bases and 6 bases, with 7 bases remaining between them.

This clonotype was detected many times. V and J are TRBV4-2 and TRBJ2-5; D possibly corresponds to TRBD2 (6 bases). The CDR3 consists of 14 residues. V was pared by 2 bases and J by 4 bases, with 11 bases between. Germline lookup yields CDR1 LGHNA and CDR2 YNFKEQ. The CDR3 loop is CASSQPGTAETQYF. The CDR3, as DNA: TGTGCCAGCAGCCAACCGGGGACTGCAGAGACCCAGTACTTC.

Many counts were recorded for this clonotype. V is TRBV20-1 and J is TRBJ2-7; 9 bases match TRBD2. V lost 5 bases and J lost 0; bases outside the gene matches: 2. This CDR3 is 13 amino acids long. Germline V lookup: CDR1 DFQATT, CDR2 SNEGSKA (reference sequence). CDR3 DNA sequence: TGCAGTGCTTATAGCGGGAGCTCCTACGAGCAGTACTTC. It codes for CSAYSGSSYEQYF.

This rearrangement joins TRBV7-9 to TRBJ1-4; D uncertain. The V gene's germline CDR1 is SEHNR and CDR2 FQNEAQ (reference sequence). CDR3 length: 15 residues. Trimming stripped 0 bases from V and 6 bases from J, with 11 bases between. CDR3 protein: CASSLAVGMDEKLFF. Here the CDR3 DNA reads TGTGCCAGCAGCTTAGCGGTCGGGATGGATGAAAAACTGTTTTTT. The full variable domain, its missing parts supplied by reference TRBV7-9 and TRBJ1-4, is DTGVSQNPRHKITKRGQNVTFRCDPISEHNRLYWYRQTLGQGPEFLTYFQNEAQLEKSRLLSDRFSAERPKGSFSTLEIQRTEQGDSAMYLCASSLAVGMDEKLFFGSGTQLSVL.

This clonotype was counted many times. The chain carries TRBV29-1 and TRBJ2-5; no clear D gene. This CDR3 region has 14 residues. With 1 base removed from V and 2 bases from J, the gap between germline ends came to 11 bases. The germline CDR1 and CDR2 sequences are SQVTM and ANQGSEA. The CDR3 region is CSVEGVPMQETQYF. CDR3 DNA sequence: TGCAGCGTTGAAGGGGTTCCAATGCAAGAGACCCAGTACTTC.

This clonotype has more than one count but fewer than ten. The J gene is TRBJ2-7, the V gene TRBV3-1, with D hard to call. V lost 4 bases and J lost 4, with 11 bases in between. Germline loops: CDR1 LGHDT, CDR2 YNNKEL (reference sequence). The CDR3 spans 13 residues. In DNA form, the CDR3 reads TGTGCCAGCAGCCCAGCCATGGGTTACGAGCAGTACTTC. It encodes CASSPAMGYEQYF.

Ten or more counts support this clonotype. CDR3 protein: CASSVVGGRTDTQYF. CDR3 nucleotide sequence: TGTGCCAGCAGCGTAGTGGGAGGAAGGACAGATACGCAGTATTTT. The chain recombines TRBV9 with TRBJ2-3, with D perhaps TRBD2 (6 bases). The CDR3 consists of 15 residues. V was trimmed by 0 bases and J by 3 bases, leaving 11 bases between them. The germline CDR1 and CDR2 sequences are SGDLS and YYNGEE.

The table lists this clonotype with a few counts. This sequence joins TRBV12-3 or TRBV12-4 and TRBJ2-7; tentatively, D is TRBD1 or TRBD2 (6 bases each). CDR3 length: 12 amino acids. Trimming took 6 bases from V and 5 from J, leaving 11 bases between them. The chain's CDR3 is CASRVGGNEQYF. In nucleotides, the CDR3 is TGTGCCAGCAGGGTGGGGGGCAACGAGCAGTACTTC.

This clonotype showed up just a few times. The rearrangement uses TRBV18 and TRBJ1-2, with TRBD1 matching over 8 bases. J lost 6 bases, V lost 4 bases, and 13 bases had no gene match. Germline V lookup: CDR1 KGHSH, CDR2 LQKENI. The CDR3 has 16 amino acids. The CDR3 DNA reads as TGTGCCAGCTCACTCCCCCTTTCAGGGGGCGCCGATGGCTACACCTTC. Translation: CASSLPLSGGADGYTF.

CDR3 in DNA: TGTGCCAGCAGCTCAGGACCGGGACTTGCGATTGGGCTGTTTTTT. It encodes CASSSGPGLAIGLFF. This chain connects TRBV7-9 to TRBJ2-2, with D perhaps TRBD2 (6 bases). Trimming took off 4 bases at V and 13 bases at J, with 22 bases between the two ends. The V gene's germline CDR1 is SEHNR and CDR2 FQNEAQ (reference sequence). This CDR3 has 15 residues.

The chain joins TRBV12-3 or TRBV12-4 to TRBJ2-5, with TRBD2 matching 14 bases. The V and J ends lost 6 bases and 2 bases, in that order; junction bases with no gene match: 5. CDR3 length: 16 amino acids. This CDR3 reads CASRPGTSGGQETQYF. The CDR3 coding sequence is TGTGCCAGCAGGCCCGGGACTAGCGGGGGTCAAGAGACCCAGTACTTC.

This clonotype was seen a few times. The rearrangement uses TRBV4-1 and TRBJ2-1, with D unresolved. Germline V gives CDR1 MGHRA, CDR2 YSYEKL. V lost 1 base to trimming and J lost 6 bases, with 13 bases between them. The CDR3 length is 15 residues. Here the CDR3 DNA reads TGCGCCAGCAGCCAAGGCCCTATTAGTGGCAATGAGCAGTTCTTC. Its protein product is CASSQGPISGNEQFF.